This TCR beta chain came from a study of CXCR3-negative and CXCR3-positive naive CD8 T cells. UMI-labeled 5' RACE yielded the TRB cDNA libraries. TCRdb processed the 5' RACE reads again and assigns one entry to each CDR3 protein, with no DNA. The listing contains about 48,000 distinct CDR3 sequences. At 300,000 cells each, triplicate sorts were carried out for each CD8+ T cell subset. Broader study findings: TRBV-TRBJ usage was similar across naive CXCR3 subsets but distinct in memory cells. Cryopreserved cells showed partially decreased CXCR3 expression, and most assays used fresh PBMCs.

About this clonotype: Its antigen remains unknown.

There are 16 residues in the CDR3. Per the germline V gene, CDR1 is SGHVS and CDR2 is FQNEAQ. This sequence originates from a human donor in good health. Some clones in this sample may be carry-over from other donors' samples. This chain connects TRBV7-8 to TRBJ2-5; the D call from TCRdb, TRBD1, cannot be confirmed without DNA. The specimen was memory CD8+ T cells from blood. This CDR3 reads CASSLGHGGNIGTQYF.